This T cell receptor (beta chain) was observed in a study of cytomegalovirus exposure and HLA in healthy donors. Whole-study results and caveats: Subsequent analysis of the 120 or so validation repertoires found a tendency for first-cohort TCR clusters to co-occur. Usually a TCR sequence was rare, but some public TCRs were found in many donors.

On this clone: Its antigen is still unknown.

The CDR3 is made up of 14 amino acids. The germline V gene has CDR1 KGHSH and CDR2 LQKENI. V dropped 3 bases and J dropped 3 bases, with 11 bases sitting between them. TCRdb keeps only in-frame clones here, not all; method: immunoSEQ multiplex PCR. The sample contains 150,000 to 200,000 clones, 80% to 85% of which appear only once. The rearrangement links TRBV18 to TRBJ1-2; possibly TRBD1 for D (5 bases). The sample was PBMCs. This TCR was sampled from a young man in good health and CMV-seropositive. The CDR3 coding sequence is TGTGCCAGCTCACCTCGGGGAGGGGACTATGGCTACACCTTC. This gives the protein CASSPRGGDYGYTF.